This T cell receptor beta chain was observed in a study of lymphopenia after photon versus proton radiotherapy. Study-level points and caveats: Oligoclonal CD8+ Temra expansion after nadir drove photon patients' diversity drop. Proton therapy kept repertoires fairly stable, unlike photons, which gained effector/memory cells. Post-nadir TCR diversity decline inversely tracked overall survival among those who died.

TCRdb's copy holds only in-frame clones and misses some; the assay was immunoSEQ multiplex PCR. The table lists roughly 38,000 clones, around nine tenths of them singletons, with 12% to 15% in the top ten. As to this clone: Its antigen is as yet unknown.

Unmatched junction bases numbered 6, after V lost 9 bases and J lost 1 base. In germline, CDR1 is SNHLY, CDR2 FYNNEI. CDR3 size: 14 residues. The source was peripheral blood, collected from a patient treated with photon-based radiotherapy. The sequence came from a man between 60 and 75 years old with cholangiocarcinoma. The chain couples TRBV2 to TRBJ2-5, with TRBD1 matching over 9 bases. Here the CDR3 DNA reads TGTGCCAGAGGGGGGACAGGGTCCCAAGAGACCCAGTACTTC. It specifies CARGGTGSQETQYF.